Listed below are T cell receptor beta chains from one sample, sequenced in a study of T cell responses to AZD1222 COVID-19 vaccine. Only in-frame clones appear in the TCRdb table, and some are missing; sequencing was by immunoSEQ multiplex PCR. The sample yields around 200,000 clones, just over 90% seen once. The input for sequencing was peripheral blood, taken on day 0 of AZD1222 vaccination. The source of these receptors is an adult in good health. Each CDR3 is given with its conserved first and last residue. A D gene is named only where the DNA matches it firmly. Clone size is given for some rows only: seen once, a few or many times, or a class if the clone is expanded.

j_gene | d_gene | abundance | v_gene | len | CDR3aa | CDR3nt
TRBJ2-1 | . | . | TRBV28 | 14 | CASSLGLPYNEQFF | TGTGCCAGCAGCCTAGGGCTCCCCTACAATGAGCAGTTCTTC
TRBJ2-3 | . | few | TRBV28 | 15 | CASSARGEGTDTQYF | TGTGCCAGCAGTGCAAGGGGGGAGGGCACAGATACGCAGTATTTT
TRBJ1-2 | . | . | TRBV7-9 | 12 | CASSSGEGGYTF | TGTGCCAGCAGCTCAGGGGAGGGAGGCTACACCTTC
TRBJ1-5 | . | . | TRBV28 | 12 | CASSPLLQTQHF | TGTGCCAGCAGTCCATTACTTCAGACCCAGCATTTT
TRBJ2-7 | TRBD1 | . | TRBV29-1 | 14 | CSGGQGVSSYEQYF | TGCAGCGGGGGACAGGGGGTTTCCTCCTACGAGCAGTACTTC
TRBJ1-4 | . | . | TRBV6-5 | 14 | CAGAQGIMREKLFF | TGTGCCGGCGCTCAAGGGATCATGAGAGAAAAACTGTTTTTT
TRBJ2-7 | . | . | TRBV7-8 | 14 | CASSLRAGPYEQYF | TGTGCCAGCAGCTTAAGGGCAGGGCCCTACGAGCAGTACTTC
TRBJ2-7 | . | . | TRBV19 | 14 | CASGGQNRRDEQYF | TGTGCCAGTGGTGGACAGAATAGGCGGGACGAGCAGTACTTC
TRBJ2-7 | TRBD2 | . | TRBV29-1 | 17 | CSVEGSETSGSSYEQYF | TGCAGCGTTGAAGGGTCGGAGACTAGCGGGAGCTCCTACGAGCAGTACTTC
TRBJ2-3 | . | . | TRBV5-8 | 17 | CASRDRALGFRADTQYF | TGTGCCAGCAGGGATCGGGCCTTAGGGTTCAGAGCAGATACGCAGTATTTT
TRBJ1-2 | . | . | TRBV6-5 | 12 | CASSYSGEGYTF | TGTGCCAGCAGTTACTCGGGGGAGGGCTACACCTTC
TRBJ1-1 | . | . | TRBV7-9 | 14 | CASSLAAGPTEAFF | TGTGCCAGCAGCTTAGCCGCGGGGCCCACTGAAGCTTTCTTT
TRBJ2-1 | . | . | TRBV5-6 | 13 | CASSFPPGDEQFF | TGTGCCAGCAGCTTTCCACCGGGGGATGAGCAGTTCTTC
TRBJ1-4 | . | once | TRBV18 | 14 | CASSPGRSEEKLFF | TGTGCCAGCTCCCCGGGGCGGTCCGAGGAAAAACTGTTTTTT
TRBJ2-7 | TRBD1 | . | TRBV3-1/TRBV3-2 | 15 | CASSRRTGNFYEQYF | TGTGCCAGCAGCCGAAGGACAGGGAATTTCTACGAGCAGTACTTC
TRBJ2-7 | . | once | TRBV5-8 | 13 | CASRPGVSHEQYF | TGTGCCAGCAGACCCGGGGTCTCCCACGAGCAGTACTTC
TRBJ2-3 | . | once | TRBV19 | 17 | CASSIIGELLSPDTQYF | TGTGCCAGTAGTATAATAGGGGAACTACTCTCCCCAGATACGCAGTATTTT
TRBJ1-1 | . | . | TRBV28 | 15 | CASSFSAGENTEAFF | TGTGCCAGCAGTTTTTCGGCAGGGGAGAACACTGAAGCTTTCTTT
TRBJ2-5 | . | . | TRBV10-1 | 16 | CASSEGLPHLGQTQYF | TGCGCCAGCAGTGAGGGCCTCCCACATCTGGGCCAGACCCAGTACTTC
TRBJ2-7 | . | . | TRBV2 | 13 | CASGEDGLGEQYF | TGTGCCAGCGGGGAGGACGGCTTAGGCGAGCAGTACTTC
TRBJ2-7 | TRBD2 | . | TRBV6-9 | 15 | CASGVAGRSSYEQYF | TGTGCCAGCGGAGTAGCGGGTAGGAGCTCCTACGAGCAGTACTTC
TRBJ2-7 | TRBD1 | . | TRBV27 | 15 | CASYLGRDRAYEQYF | TGTGCCAGCTACCTGGGGAGGGACAGGGCCTACGAGCAGTACTTC
TRBJ2-7 | TRBD2 | few | TRBV28 | 16 | CASSLGTGTSDYEQYF | TGTGCCAGCAGTTTAGGGACCGGGACTAGCGACTACGAGCAGTACTTC
TRBJ1-1 | . | . | TRBV19 | 12 | CASSMRGAEAFF | TGTGCCAGTAGTATGCGGGGCGCTGAAGCTTTCTTT
TRBJ2-7 | TRBD1 | . | TRBV5-6 | 14 | CASSYLTGSYEQYF | TGTGCCAGCAGCTACCTGACAGGGTCCTACGAGCAGTACTTC
TRBJ2-5 | TRBD2 | . | TRBV7-2 | 14 | CASSPGLSRGTQYF | TGTGCCAGCAGCCCGGGACTATCCCGTGGGACCCAGTACTTC
TRBJ1-1 | TRBD1 | . | TRBV9 | 15 | CASSVADRGGAEAFF | TGTGCCAGCAGCGTAGCCGACAGGGGGGGTGCTGAAGCTTTCTTT
TRBJ2-2 | . | . | TRBV2 | 13 | CASSEVVTGELFF | TGTGCCAGCAGTGAGGTAGTCACCGGGGAGCTGTTTTTT
TRBJ1-1 | TRBD1 | . | TRBV7-6 | 13 | CASSFRQGSEAFF | TGTGCCAGCAGTTTTAGACAGGGCTCTGAAGCTTTCTTT
TRBJ2-7 | . | . | TRBV12-3/TRBV12-4 | 11 | CASSLSDEQYF | TGTGCCAGCAGTTTGTCCGACGAGCAGTACTTC
TRBJ1-1 | TRBD1 | . | TRBV6-6 | 15 | CASSRPGTGWTEAFF | TGTGCCAGCAGCCGGCCCGGGACAGGGTGGACTGAAGCTTTCTTT
TRBJ2-1 | . | . | TRBV18 | 12 | CASSPPSREQFF | TGTGCCAGCTCACCACCCTCAAGGGAGCAGTTCTTC
TRBJ2-3 | TRBD2 | . | TRBV5-4 | 19 | CASSPALHGGRAFTDTQYF | TGTGCCAGCAGCCCGGCCCTCCACGGCGGGAGGGCCTTCACAGATACGCAGTATTTT
TRBJ1-3 | . | . | TRBV7-2 | 15 | CASSLEAVGTDTIYF | TGTGCCAGCAGCTTAGAGGCGGTGGGGACGGACACCATATATTTT
TRBJ2-7 | TRBD2 | . | TRBV27 | 16 | CASSTTSGGASYEQYF | TGTGCCAGCAGCACTACTAGCGGGGGGGCCTCCTACGAGCAGTACTTC
TRBJ2-7 | . | . | TRBV9 | 14 | CASSATGSSYEQYF | TGTGCCAGCAGCGCCACCGGGAGCTCCTACGAGCAGTACTTC
TRBJ2-7 | . | . | TRBV21-1 | 13 | CASSTWTAYEQYF | TGTGCCAGCAGCACCTGGACAGCTTACGAGCAGTACTTC
TRBJ2-1 | TRBD2 | . | TRBV4-2 | 16 | CASRTSGASSYNEQFF | TGTGCCAGCAGGACTAGCGGAGCTAGCTCCTACAATGAGCAGTTCTTC
TRBJ1-1 | TRBD1 | . | TRBV19 | 15 | CASSDPQGVDTEAFF | TGTGCCAGTAGTGATCCACAGGGGGTGGACACTGAAGCTTTCTTT
TRBJ1-6 | . | . | TRBV5-3 | 14 | CARPRAIDNSPLHF | TGTGCCAGGCCCCGGGCCATCGATAATTCACCCCTCCACTTT
TRBJ2-7 | . | once | TRBV11-2 | 11 | CASSLNYEQYF | TGTGCCAGCAGCCTGAACTACGAGCAGTACTTC
TRBJ1-1 | . | . | TRBV6-5 | 16 | CASSYSRSGVGTEAFF | TGTGCCAGCAGTTACTCGAGGTCCGGGGTTGGAACTGAAGCTTTCTTT
TRBJ2-7 | TRBD2 | . | TRBV27 | 14 | CASRSGASSYEQYF | TGTGCCAGCCGTAGCGGGGCAAGCTCCTACGAGCAGTACTTC
TRBJ1-3 | . | . | TRBV7-2 | 14 | CASSKGDSGNTIYF | TGTGCCAGCAGCAAAGGGGACTCTGGAAACACCATATATTTT
TRBJ2-5 | . | . | TRBV19 | 14 | CASSQQIVQETQYF | TGTGCCAGTAGTCAACAGATAGTCCAAGAGACCCAGTACTTC
TRBJ2-7 | . | . | TRBV6-2/TRBV6-3 | 15 | CASSHLLGNSYEQYF | TGTGCCAGCAGTCACCTCCTCGGGAACTCCTACGAGCAGTACTTC
TRBJ2-2 | TRBD2 | . | TRBV27 | 15 | CASSLQREYAGELFF | TGTGCCAGCAGTTTGCAGCGGGAGTACGCCGGGGAGCTGTTTTTT
TRBJ1-6 | . | . | TRBV18 | 16 | CASSRGRSSYNSPLHF | TGTGCCAGCTCACGTGGCAGAAGCTCCTATAATTCACCCCTCCACTTT
TRBJ2-7 | TRBD2 | . | TRBV6-6 | 12 | CASSYGRLATHF | TGTGCCAGCAGTTACGGCCGACTAGCGACACACTTC
TRBJ2-1 | . | . | TRBV4-1 | 17 | CASSQDQSAGDLNEQFF | TGCGCCAGCAGCCAAGATCAGTCAGCTGGGGACCTTAATGAGCAGTTCTTC
TRBJ2-1 | TRBD1 | . | TRBV27 | 15 | CASSATGGANNEQFF | TGTGCCAGCAGTGCAACAGGGGGCGCGAACAATGAGCAGTTCTTC
TRBJ1-1 | . | . | TRBV5-1 | 13 | CASSLDLNTEAFF | TGCGCCAGCAGCTTGGACCTCAACACTGAAGCTTTCTTT
TRBJ2-2 | TRBD2 | . | TRBV7-9 | 15 | CASSLTSGSHGELFF | TGTGCCAGCAGCTTAACTAGCGGGAGCCACGGGGAGCTGTTTTTT
TRBJ2-2 | . | once | TRBV18 | 15 | CASSPPERNTGELFF | TGTGCCAGCTCACCCCCCGAAAGGAACACCGGGGAGCTGTTTTTT
TRBJ2-1 | . | . | TRBV19 | 16 | CASSISTGEGRNEQFF | TGTGCCAGTAGTATATCGACAGGGGAGGGAAGGAATGAGCAGTTCTTC
TRBJ1-5 | . | . | TRBV19 | 14 | CASTTRRGFQPQHF | TGTGCCAGTACCACCCGGAGGGGGTTTCAGCCCCAGCATTTT
TRBJ1-2 | . | . | TRBV9 | 14 | CASSARDPVWGYTF | TGTGCCAGCAGCGCCCGGGATCCCGTCTGGGGCTACACCTTC